A single sample is the source of the 11 T cell receptor beta chains below, sequenced in a study of T cell responses to AZD1222 COVID-19 vaccine. Produced via immunoSEQ multiplex PCR; TCRdb's table is partial and in-frame only. The table includes 100,000 to 150,000 clones, roughly 90% detected once. This material consisted of peripheral blood, taken on day 0 of AZD1222 vaccination. The receptors come from an adult in good health.

The J gene is TRBJ2-5, the V gene TRBV7-3; 11 positions agree with TRBD2. The germline CDR1 and CDR2 sequences are SGHTA and FQGTGA. After removal of 2 bases from V and 5 bases from J, the junction contained 13 bases not matched to a gene. The CDR3 sequence is 18 residues long. The CDR3 coding sequence is TGTGCCAGCAGCTTAGGGCAACTAGCGGGGGCCCGGGAGGAGACCCAGTACTTC. Translating gives CASSLGQLAGAREETQYF.

The chain employs TRBV27 and TRBJ2-1; 14 nucleotides line up with TRBD2. Trimming removed 4 bases from V and 7 bases from J; junction bases left unmatched: 6. CDR3 length equals 16 residues. The germline V gene has CDR1 MNHEY and CDR2 SMNVEV (reference sequence). As DNA, the CDR3 is TGTGCCAGCAGTTCCTTGACTAGCGGGGGGGTGAATGAGCAGTTCTTC. This codes for CASSSLTSGGVNEQFF.

CDR3 sequence (DNA): TGTGCCAGCAGCTTTAGGCAGGGAGAGACCCAGTACTTC. Residues: CASSFRQGETQYF. The chain uses TRBV7-2 and TRBJ2-5; TRBD1 is a possible D gene (5 bases). The V gene lost 3 bases and the J gene lost 4 bases, with 9 bases spanning the gap. CDR1 SGHTA and CDR2 FQGNSA come from the germline V gene. The length of the CDR3 is 13 residues. Complete variable domain (other parts from reference TRBV7-2 and TRBJ2-5): GAGVSQSPSNKVTEKGKDVELRCDPISGHTALYWYRQSLGQGLEFLIYFQGNSAPDKSGLPSDRFSAERTGGSVSTLTIQRTQQEDSAVYLCASSFRQGETQYFGPGTRLLVL.

The gene calls are TRBV2 and TRBJ1-1, with 8 bases that match TRBD1. This CDR3 region has 14 residues. Germline CDR1 and CDR2: SNHLY and FYNNEI. With V trimmed by 5 bases and J by 5 bases, 7 bases remained unmatched. The chain's CDR3 is CASSFRQGRTEAFF. In DNA, the CDR3 is TGTGCCAGCAGTTTTCGACAGGGGCGGACTGAAGCTTTCTTT.

The chain has TRBV29-1 and TRBJ1-5; D might be TRBD1 (5 bases). CDR1 and CDR2 (germline): SQVTM, ANQGSEA. CDR3 length: 13 residues. Trimming cost V 6 bases and J 6 bases, with 15 bases left between them. The DNA of the CDR3 is TGCAGCGTGACATGGGGGTTCGGTCAGCCCCAGCATTTT. Protein: CSVTWGFGQPQHF.

The V gene is TRBV5-4, the J gene TRBJ2-2; D not certain. Germline-derived CDR1 and CDR2 are SGHNT and YYREEE (reference sequence). The V end was cut by 3 bases, the J end by 1 base, with 13 bases between. The length of the CDR3 is 16 residues. The CDR3 protein is CASSSPTGWNTGELFF. CDR3 bases: TGTGCCAGCAGCTCCCCCACGGGTTGGAACACCGGGGAGCTGTTTTTT.

The chain combines TRBV23-1 with TRBJ2-7, with a possible D match to TRBD2 (5 bases). TRBV23-1 is given ORF status, its function remaining uncertain. The CDR3 has 14 amino acids. Trimming shortened V by 8 bases and J by 3 bases, and 17 bases separated the two germline ends. The CDR3 coding sequence is TGCGCCAGCGAGGTAGGCCCGGGGATCTACGAGCAGTACTTC. Translation: CASEVGPGIYEQYF.

The chain couples TRBV7-2 to TRBJ2-7, with TRBD2 as a possible D gene (5 bases). Germline V gene lookup returns CDR1 SGHTA and CDR2 FQGNSA. V lost 2 bases and J 6 bases, leaving 8 bases between the germline ends. The CDR3 consists of 12 residues. The CDR3 loop is CASSLSGVEQYF. CDR3 coding DNA: TGTGCCAGCAGCTTAAGCGGTGTCGAGCAGTACTTC.

The V gene is TRBV6-1, the J gene TRBJ1-2; the match to TRBD1 covers 8 bases. The trim removed 3 bases at V and 2 bases at J, leaving 5 bases unmatched. The CDR3 is 15 amino acids. CDR1 is MNHNS, CDR2 SASEGT, per germline. CDR3 sequence reads: CASSERTGTNYGYTF. DNA for the CDR3: TGTGCCAGCAGTGAGAGGACAGGGACAAACTATGGCTACACCTTC.

The V gene is TRBV20-1, the J gene TRBJ1-2; no definite D call. The CDR3 is 11 residues long. Deletions cut 5 bases from V and 3 bases from J, with 7 bases between. CDR1 is DFQATT, CDR2 SNEGSKA, per germline (reference sequence). The CDR3 loop reads CSAVPYYGYTF. The CDR3 coding sequence is TGCAGTGCTGTACCTTACTATGGCTACACCTTC.

Here the CDR3 DNA reads TGTGCCAGCAGTTTCGGTCTAGTTGAGACCCAGTACTTC. The encoded protein is CASSFGLVETQYF. The rearrangement joins TRBV28 to TRBJ2-5; D remains unclear. The CDR3 runs to 13 residues. The V gene's germline CDR1 is MDHEN and CDR2 SYDVKM. Trimming pared 3 bases from V and 5 bases from J, leaving 10 bases between.